One TCR beta chain is described in this entry. Its specificity is unknown. The treatment: roughly ten-day PBMC culture with coronavirus spike peptide pools or control peptides (ViraFEST assay). Pre-COVID-19 pandemic sampling (2011-2018) yielded the unexposed donor's CD4+ T cells. With V trimmed by 0 bases and J by 2 bases, 4 bases remained unmatched. This CDR3 spans 16 amino acids. Germline values: CDR1 MNHEY, CDR2 SVGAGI. Sequence data for DNA of cultured CD4+ T cells were generated by the Oncomine TCR Beta short-read assay. MiXCR, run by TCRdb on the PCR reads, gives a single entry per CDR3 protein. The profile shows some 5,900 distinct CDR3 sequences, about 35% of them singletons. This entry comes from a study of vaccination and CD4 T cells after COVID-19.

The specimen was CD4+ T cells from blood, cultured in vitro. The TCR comes from a human donor in good health. J is TRBJ2-3 and V is TRBV6-5; 8 positions match TRBD2. The CDR3 coding sequence is TGTGCCAGCAGTTACTCAGCGGGGGTGGTCACAGATACGCAGTATTTT. Translating gives CASSYSAGVVTDTQYF.